A single sample gave rise to the 30 T cell receptor beta chains below, sequenced in a study of OX40 agonist ivuxolimab in advanced cancers. Preparation of the library involved the immunoSEQ multiplex PCR assay. Here the immuneACCESS table is served through TCRdb, limited to in-frame sequences with V and J called. Missing clones are a known gap in these copies; in checked studies unresolved V genes cover under half, and the rest lacks a known reason. Recorded for this sample are about 22,000 clones; roughly 80% of them occurred a single time. In total, the top ten clones hold under 35% of the sample. The specimen was CD4+ or CD8+ T cells sorted from blood, collected in a trial of the OX40 agonist ivuxolimab. The origin of the receptors is an adult with an advanced solid tumor such as melanoma, head and neck, liver or kidney cancer.

V is TRBV11-3 and J is TRBJ2-5; D possibly corresponds to TRBD2 (6 bases). Germline loops: CDR1 SGHNT, CDR2 YENEEA. Trimming cost V 1 base and J 2 bases, with 26 bases left between them. The CDR3 has 20 amino acids. CDR3 in amino acids: CASSLVVWLALNREQETQYF. The CDR3 DNA reads as TGTGCCAGCAGCTTAGTTGTGTGGCTAGCGCTCAATCGAGAACAAGAGACCCAGTACTTC.

This chain uses TRBV19 with TRBJ2-1, with D perhaps TRBD2 (6 bases). CDR3 length: 15 residues. Germline lookup yields CDR1 LNHDA and CDR2 SQIVND (reference sequence). Trimming stripped 4 bases from V and 3 bases from J, with 13 bases between. CDR3 sequence reads: CASSTPGLYYNEQFF. DNA for the CDR3: TGTGCCAGTAGTACACCGGGACTGTACTACAATGAGCAGTTCTTC.

The J gene is TRBJ2-1, the V gene TRBV4-2; 15 nucleotides align to TRBD2. V gave up 2 bases and J gave up 6 bases; unmatched junction bases: 2. Looked up from germline, CDR1 is LGHNA and CDR2 is YNFKEQ. This CDR3 contains 16 residues. CDR3 DNA sequence: TGTGCCAGCAGCCAACTGGGACTAGCGGGAGGCAATGAGCAGTTCTTC. Encoded protein: CASSQLGLAGGNEQFF.

This chain joins TRBV7-8 and TRBJ2-1, with 10 bases that match TRBD2. The junction had 9 bases not matched to a gene; V was cut back by 8 bases and J by 8 bases. Looked up from germline, CDR1 is SGHVS and CDR2 is FQNEAQ. The CDR3 totals 14 residues. The CDR3 DNA is TGTGCCAGCCAAGTAGCGGGAGGCGTAGATGAGCAGTTCTTC. This encodes CASQVAGGVDEQFF.

This clone was detected a few times. The chain uses TRBV2 and TRBJ2-7; no firm D call. Trimming left V 2 bases short and J 2 bases short, with 7 bases between. Germline V gene sequence: CDR1 SNHLY, CDR2 FYNNEI. CDR3 size: 13 residues. The CDR3 region is CASSELVTYEQYF. The CDR3 DNA follows: TGTGCCAGCAGTGAACTGGTAACCTACGAGCAGTACTTC.

V usage is TRBV5-4 and J usage is TRBJ2-5, with 13 bases matching TRBD2. Per the germline V gene, CDR1 is SGHNT and CDR2 is YYREEE (reference sequence). The CDR3 consists of 12 residues. With 5 bases clipped from V and 11 bases from J, the junction kept 3 bases outside the gene matches. Written as DNA, the CDR3 is TGTGCCAGCAGTACGACTAGCGGGGGGCAGTACTTC. It encodes CASSTTSGGQYF.

The J gene is TRBJ1-5, the V gene TRBV21-1; TRBD1, the D gene given by the table, was not confirmed from the DNA. TRBV21-1 is assigned pseudogene status. This CDR3 has 17 residues. The CDR3 protein is CASSKNPTGGRNQPQHF. CDR3 bases: TGTGCCAGCAGCAAAAACCCGACAGGGGGGCGGAATCAGCCCCAGCATTTT.

This chain uses TRBV10-2 with TRBJ1-1, with a possible D match to TRBD1 (5 bases). The V gene lost 6 bases and the J gene lost 4 bases, with 12 bases spanning the gap. CDR1 is WSHSY and CDR2 is SAAADI in the germline V gene. CDR3 length equals 13 residues. For the CDR3, the DNA is TGCGCCAGCAGAGGACTGGGGGGCACTGAAGCTTTCTTT. Translating gives CASRGLGGTEAFF.

The gene calls are TRBV6-5 and TRBJ2-5, with 13 positions matching TRBD2. Germline CDR1 reads MNHEY; CDR2 reads SVGAGI. Germline trimming cut 1 base from V and 3 bases from J; bases unmatched to any gene: 2. This CDR3 is built from 16 residues. Written as DNA, the CDR3 is TGTGCCAGCAGTTACTTCGGACTAGCGGGAGAAGAGACCCAGTACTTC. This translates into CASSYFGLAGEETQYF.

The CDR3 is CASSVQREGILSTDTQYF. CDR3 DNA sequence: TGTGCCAGCAGTGTTCAGCGGGAGGGTATACTGAGCACAGATACGCAGTATTTT. The chain uses TRBV2 and TRBJ2-3; 10 nucleotides match TRBD2. V shed 4 bases and J 0 bases; nucleotides not matched to a gene: 10. The CDR3 spans 18 residues. From germline, CDR1 is SNHLY and CDR2 FYNNEI.

The chain links TRBV5-6 to TRBJ2-5; D possibly corresponds to TRBD2 (6 bases). V was trimmed by 4 bases and J by 3 bases, leaving 22 bases between them. The germline V gene encodes CDR1 SGHDT and CDR2 YYEEEE. The CDR3 has 17 residues. The CDR3, as DNA: TGTGCCAGCAGCGACTTGGGGGGAGTGACGGGTAAAGAGACCCAGTACTTC. Translation: CASSDLGGVTGKETQYF.

The chain carries TRBV11-3 and TRBJ2-1, with D possibly called TRBD1 or TRBD2 (5 bases each). Germline V gene sequence: CDR1 SGHNT, CDR2 YENEEA. The CDR3 length is 13 residues. Deletions cut 4 bases from V and 5 bases from J, with 9 bases between. CDR3 protein: CASSWGSDNEQFF. CDR3 coding DNA: TGTGCCAGCAGCTGGGGGTCAGACAATGAGCAGTTCTTC.

The genes are TRBV28 and TRBJ1-1; D perhaps matches TRBD1 (5 bases). CDR1 and CDR2 (germline): MDHEN, SYDVKM. The CDR3 covers 16 residues. V dropped 2 bases and J dropped 5 bases, with 18 bases sitting between them. The CDR3 loop is CASSLRGDQWKTEAFF. The CDR3, as DNA: TGTGCCAGCAGTTTAAGGGGAGATCAGTGGAAGACTGAAGCTTTCTTT.

The chain carries TRBV19 and TRBJ2-6; D gene uncertain. The CDR3 has 15 residues. The germline gives CDR1 LNHDA, CDR2 SQIVND (reference sequence). V lost 4 bases and J 0 bases, leaving 7 bases between the germline ends. The CDR3: CASSTSASGANVLTF. In DNA form, the CDR3 reads TGTGCCAGTAGTACCTCGGCCTCTGGGGCCAACGTCCTGACTTTC.

V usage is TRBV5-6 and J usage is TRBJ2-3; no firm D call. The CDR3 length is 13 residues. Trimming left V 0 bases short and J 0 bases short, with 2 bases between. Germline values: CDR1 SGHDT, CDR2 YYEEEE. The CDR3 here is CASSLGSTDTQYF. The CDR3 bases are TGTGCCAGCAGCTTGGGGAGCACAGATACGCAGTATTTT.

The chain uses TRBV6-4 and TRBJ2-1, with D possibly being TRBD1 (5 bases). V shed 9 bases and J shed 3 bases, with 18 bases lying between them. CDR3 length: 15 amino acids. From germline, CDR1 is MRHNA and CDR2 SNTAGT. CDR3 DNA sequence: TGTGCCAGAGGACACCGTGAAAGGATCTACAATGAGCAGTTCTTC. It translates to CARGHRERIYNEQFF.

The CDR3 loop reads CASTTLGREANYGYTF. CDR3 bases: TGTGCCAGCACCACCCTAGGGAGGGAGGCTAACTATGGCTACACCTTC. The chain joins TRBV5-6 to TRBJ1-2; D is unresolved. The CDR3 has 16 amino acids. Germline-derived CDR1 and CDR2 are SGHDT and YYEEEE. V lost 6 bases, J lost 0 bases, and 18 bases lay in between.

The chain employs TRBV28 and TRBJ2-2; 7 bases fit TRBD1. V shed 3 bases, J shed 6 bases, and the junction held 4 bases outside the gene matches. The CDR3 extends over 14 amino acids. Germline V gives CDR1 MDHEN, CDR2 SYDVKM. CDR3 region: CASSFGQGAGELFF. CDR3 in DNA: TGTGCCAGCAGTTTCGGGCAGGGGGCCGGGGAGCTGTTTTTT.

V and J are TRBV9 and TRBJ2-2, with a tentative D call TRBD2 (5 bases). Trimming shortened V by 4 bases and J by 0 bases, and 7 bases separated the two germline ends. CDR3 length equals 14 residues. CDR1 is SGDLS, CDR2 YYNGEE, per germline. In DNA form, the CDR3 reads TGTGCCAGCAGCCGGCGGGCGAACACCGGGGAGCTGTTTTTT. Translating gives CASSRRANTGELFF.

This clone was observed a handful of times. This CDR3 is CASSELGDTEAFF. CDR3 DNA sequence: TGTGCCAGCAGTGAATTGGGGGACACTGAAGCTTTCTTT. The chain uses TRBV6-1 and TRBJ1-1; weak D call: TRBD1 (5 bases). CDR1 MNHNS and CDR2 SASEGT come from the germline V gene. V lost 2 bases and J lost 3, with 7 bases in between. The CDR3 length is 13 residues.

This clone turned up a few times. The rearrangement joins TRBV5-6 to TRBJ2-1, with 7 positions matching TRBD2. The germline CDR1 and CDR2 sequences are SGHDT and YYEEEE. This CDR3 comprises 16 residues. The trim removed 4 bases at V and 2 bases at J, leaving 9 bases unmatched. In DNA, the CDR3 is TGTGCCAGCAGCCTAGGGGACTATTTGCCCTACAATGAGCAGTTCTTC. Protein: CASSLGDYLPYNEQFF. Full variable domain (rest looked up from reference TRBV5-6 and TRBJ2-1): DAGVTQSPTHLIKTRGQQVTLRCSPKSGHDTVSWYQQALGQGPQFIFQYYEEEERQRGNFPDRFSGHQFPNYSSELNVNALLLGDSALYLCASSLGDYLPYNEQFFGPGTRLTVL.

This chain links TRBV5-1 with TRBJ1-1; 9 bases agree with TRBD1. CDR3 length equals 15 residues. J was trimmed by 6 bases and V by 6 bases; bases with no gene match: 12. Germline V gene data show CDR1 as SGHRS and CDR2 as YFSETQ. CDR3 sequence reads: CASTATGTGTAEAFF. The CDR3 DNA reads TGCGCCAGCACTGCAACCGGGACAGGGACGGCTGAAGCTTTCTTT.

V is TRBV2 and J is TRBJ2-1, with a tentative D call TRBD1 (6 bases). The germline gives CDR1 SNHLY, CDR2 FYNNEI. This CDR3 region has 17 residues. V was shortened by 5 bases and J by 4 bases, with 21 bases between the two germline ends. CDR3 sequence reads: CASSPPLGTNRYNEQFF. CDR3 in DNA: TGTGCCAGCAGTCCCCCACTCGGGACAAACCGTTACAATGAGCAGTTCTTC.

The chain carries TRBV4-2 and TRBJ1-4; TRBD1 is a possible D gene (6 bases). V gave up 0 bases and J gave up 7 bases, with 18 bases separating them. Germline-derived CDR1 and CDR2 are LGHNA and YNFKEQ. This CDR3 spans 17 amino acids. CDR3 sequence: CASSQEEPGGRGEKLFF. For the CDR3, the DNA is TGTGCCAGCAGCCAAGAGGAACCGGGGGGGCGTGGTGAAAAACTGTTTTTT.

V gene TRBV4-2 combines with J gene TRBJ2-3; 14 nucleotides line up with TRBD2. V shed 4 bases, J shed 9 bases, and the junction held 3 bases outside the gene matches. This CDR3 is built from 14 residues. Germline V gene sequence: CDR1 LGHNA, CDR2 YNFKEQ. The CDR3 region is CASSPGLAGVTQYF. CDR3 in DNA: TGTGCCAGCAGCCCGGGACTAGCGGGAGTGACGCAGTATTTT.

The J gene is TRBJ2-2, the V gene TRBV13; D unresolved. CDR1 is PRHDT, CDR2 FYEKMQ, per germline (reference sequence). The V end was cut by 2 bases, the J end by 8 bases, with 9 bases between. The CDR3 contains 13 residues. The CDR3 DNA follows: TGTGCCAGCAGCTTAATCATCCTGGGGGAGCTGTTTTTT. Translated, it gives CASSLIILGELFF.

J is TRBJ1-2 and V is TRBV6-6, with TRBD1 matching 8 bases. The trim removed 6 bases at V and 6 bases at J, leaving 12 bases unmatched. Germline CDR1 reads MNHNY; CDR2 reads SVGAGI (reference sequence). CDR3 length equals 15 residues. In DNA, the CDR3 is TGTGCCAGCAGCTACAGGGACAGGCCTGCGGATGGCTACACCTTC. This translates into CASSYRDRPADGYTF.

This chain uses TRBV5-1 with TRBJ2-3, with 11 positions matching TRBD2. V was pared by 0 bases and J by 3 bases, with 3 bases of the junction left unmatched. The CDR3 covers 16 residues. Germline V gene lookup returns CDR1 SGHRS and CDR2 YFSETQ. The CDR3 sequence: CASSLAPSGRTDTQYF. In DNA, the CDR3 is TGCGCCAGCAGCTTGGCACCTAGCGGGAGGACAGATACGCAGTATTTT. Full variable domain (outside the CDR3, taken from reference TRBV5-1 and TRBJ2-3): KAGVTQTPRYLIKTRGQQVTLSCSPISGHRSVSWYQQTPGQGLQFLFEYFSETQRNKGNFPGRFSGRQFSNSRSEMNVSTLELGDSALYLCASSLAPSGRTDTQYFGPGTRLTVL.

This clone was picked up one time. The rearrangement uses TRBV4-1 and TRBJ1-6; no firm D call. The germline CDR1 and CDR2 sequences are MGHRA and YSYEKL. V lost 0 bases to trimming and J lost 7 bases, with 10 bases between them. The CDR3 loop spans 15 amino acids. The CDR3 region is CASSQDVSENSPLHF. CDR3 sequence (DNA): TGCGCCAGCAGCCAAGATGTGTCCGAAAATTCACCCCTCCACTTT.

The chain recombines TRBV25-1 with TRBJ2-5; 9 bases line up with TRBD2. This CDR3 spans 17 amino acids. V trimming: 3 bases; J trimming: 3 bases; junction bases outside the gene matches: 11. The V gene's germline CDR1 is MGHDK and CDR2 SYGVNS. The CDR3 DNA sequence: TGTGCCAGCAGTGAGGGTGGTAGCGGGAGAGGAGAAGAGACCCAGTACTTC. It specifies CASSEGGSGRGEETQYF.